These 10 T cell receptor beta chains share one sample of origin, sequenced in a study of radiation and T cells in renal cell carcinoma. The table came from immunoSEQ multiplex PCR; TCRdb's copy has only in-frame clones and leaves some out. This table has more than 65,000 clones, about 86% appearing once. The time point was: blood 2 weeks post-SBRT. Sample treatment: 15 Gy SBRT to primary tumor, nephrectomy 4 weeks later. Sequencing was performed on blood, taken from a patient whose treatment included radiotherapy and nephrectomy. The receptors come from a woman in her forties or fifties with renal cell carcinoma.

This clone was recorded once. The chain couples TRBV9 to TRBJ2-1, with D maybe TRBD1 (5 bases). Trimming stripped 4 bases from V and 0 bases from J, with 14 bases between. Germline V lookup: CDR1 SGDLS, CDR2 YYNGEE. The CDR3 is made up of 16 amino acids. The CDR3 region has the DNA TGTGCCAGCAGCCAAGACAGAGGCAACTCCTACAATGAGCAGTTCTTC. Translating it yields CASSQDRGNSYNEQFF. The complete variable domain, with remaining parts taken from reference TRBV9 and TRBJ2-1, reads DSGVTQTPKHLITATGQRVTLRCSPRSGDLSVYWYQQSLDQGLQFLIQYYNGEERAKGNILERFSAQQFPDLHSELNLSSLELGDSALYFCASSQDRGNSYNEQFFGPGTRLTVL.

This clone appeared once. This chain uses TRBV2 with TRBJ2-2; 10 bases fit TRBD2. Germline CDR1 and CDR2: SNHLY and FYNNEI. The length of the CDR3 is 16 residues. Trimming at V came to 5 bases and at J to 0 bases, leaving 3 bases not matched to a gene. CDR3 in amino acids: CASSWTSGANTGELFF. CDR3 nucleotide sequence: TGTGCCAGCAGTTGGACTAGCGGCGCGAACACCGGGGAGCTGTTTTTT.

The chain carries TRBV5-1 and TRBJ1-4, with 7 nucleotides matching TRBD1. The germline gives CDR1 SGHRS, CDR2 YFSETQ. The CDR3 consists of 18 residues. The V segment lost 0 bases and the J segment 0 bases; nucleotides outside the gene matches: 8. This CDR3 is CASSLVRQGLSTNEKLFF. CDR3 bases: TGCGCCAGCAGCTTGGTACGACAGGGTCTATCAACTAATGAAAAACTGTTTTTT.

The chain has TRBV18 and TRBJ2-1, with D unresolved. The V end was cut by 6 bases, the J end by 5 bases, with 17 bases between. The length of the CDR3 is 15 residues. Germline values: CDR1 KGHSH, CDR2 LQKENI. The chain's CDR3 is CASSGIGPVNNEQFF. As DNA, the CDR3 is TGTGCCAGCTCTGGTATCGGGCCCGTGAACAATGAGCAGTTCTTC.

The chain combines TRBV28 with TRBJ2-7; the match to TRBD1 covers 10 bases. The germline gives CDR1 MDHEN, CDR2 SYDVKM. CDR3 size: 15 residues. Trimming took 5 bases from V and 0 from J; bases not matched to a gene: 4. This CDR3 is CASSSRDRGSYEQYF. In DNA form, the CDR3 reads TGTGCCAGCAGTAGCCGGGACAGGGGCTCCTACGAGCAGTACTTC.

V usage is TRBV19 and J usage is TRBJ2-7; either TRBD1 or TRBD2 may supply D (5 bases each). In germline, CDR1 is LNHDA, CDR2 SQIVND (reference sequence). Trimming shortened V by 5 bases and J by 7 bases, and 18 bases separated the two germline ends. The CDR3 is made up of 14 amino acids. The CDR3 bases are TGTGCCAGTAGTGCCTTGGGACCACGGTCTGAGCAGTACTTC. This encodes CASSALGPRSEQYF. Using reference TRBV19 and TRBJ2-7 for the parts outside the CDR3, the full variable domain is DGGITQSPKYLFRKEGQNVTLSCEQNLNHDAMYWYRQDPGQGLRLIYYSQIVNDFQKGDIAEGYSVSREKKESFPLTVTSAQKNPTAFYLCASSALGPRSEQYFGPGTRLTVT.

This chain joins TRBV7-2 and TRBJ1-2; D ambiguous. Germline V lookup: CDR1 SGHTA, CDR2 FQGNSA. V was cut by 0 bases and J by 9 bases, with 17 bases left in between. This CDR3 spans 15 amino acids. In DNA form, the CDR3 reads TGTGCCAGCAGCTTAGCACGATCCAAGACTATAAGCTACACCTTC. Its protein is CASSLARSKTISYTF.

The chain combines TRBV4-3 with TRBJ1-2; TRBD1 matches 10 bases. The V and J ends lost 3 bases and 5 bases, in that order; junction bases with no gene match: 6. The V gene's germline CDR1 is LGHNA and CDR2 YSLEER. The CDR3 runs 15 residues. The DNA for the CDR3 is TGCGCCAGCAGCCATCAAAGGACAGGGGGGTATGGCTACACCTTC. Amino acid sequence: CASSHQRTGGYGYTF.

This chain connects TRBV6-1 to TRBJ2-5, with TRBD2 as a possible D gene (6 bases). The CDR3 runs to 12 residues. Trimming cost V 11 bases and J 4 bases, with 14 bases left between them. The germline gives CDR1 MNHNS, CDR2 SASEGT. This CDR3 reads CASLGSLETQYF. DNA for the CDR3: TGTGCCTCACTCGGGAGCTTAGAGACCCAGTACTTC.

The chain uses TRBV7-2 and TRBJ2-3; possible D gene TRBD1, 6 bases. CDR3 length: 15 residues. V was clipped by 5 bases and J by 1 base, with 13 bases between them. CDR1 SGHTA and CDR2 FQGNSA come from the germline V gene. In nucleotides, the CDR3 is TGTGCCAGCAGCCCCCTCCGGACAGGCACAGATACGCAGTATTTT. It yields the protein CASSPLRTGTDTQYF.